The 5 T cell receptor beta chains given below trace back to one sample, sequenced in a study of T cells after yellow fever vaccination (dated by TCRdb to between 2017 and 2020). Reading the label with the study, this specimen's treatment or condition is: live attenuated yellow fever vaccine strain. The library was made by 5' RACE. The sequencer listed for this sample is Illumina HiSeq 2500. Using fastp trimming at Q25 and MiXCR clonotype assembly, TCRdb reanalyzed the public sequencing data and kept in-frame beta chains. All rows with the same CDR3 protein become a single entry with the most common DNA and genes. This sample gives a few hundred thousand distinct CDR3 sequences in total; about 7% of them show up just once. The top ten clones comprise roughly 0.9% of the sample. Sequenced here: CD4+ T cells sorted from PBMCs, sampled 15 days after the yellow fever booster vaccination. The source is a man under 40 who received the YFV17D yellow fever vaccine.

This rearrangement joins TRBV7-2 to TRBJ2-7; 11 bases map to TRBD2. The germline CDR1 and CDR2 sequences are SGHTA and FQGNSA. V gave up 4 bases and J gave up 4 bases; unmatched junction bases: 6. The CDR3 totals 15 residues. The CDR3 spells CASSYRTSGRYEQYF. The CDR3 DNA reads as TGTGCCAGCAGCTATCGAACTAGCGGGAGATACGAGCAGTACTTC.

The V gene is TRBV5-1, the J gene TRBJ2-3; D perhaps matches TRBD2 (6 bases). V shed 5 bases and J shed 4 bases, with 14 bases lying between them. Germline V gives CDR1 SGHRS, CDR2 YFSETQ. The CDR3 contains 14 residues. The CDR3: CASRFDGSPDTQYF. CDR3 in DNA: TGCGCCAGCAGATTCGACGGGAGTCCAGATACGCAGTATTTT.

This clonotype was found a few times. The chain links TRBV20-1 to TRBJ2-7; D uncertain. The CDR3 has 13 amino acids. The V gene lost 2 bases and the J gene lost 0 bases, with 8 bases spanning the gap. Germline CDR1 reads DFQATT; CDR2 reads SNEGSKA (reference sequence). The CDR3 DNA follows: TGCAGTGCTAGAAGGCAACCCTCCTACGAGCAGTACTTC. Protein: CSARRQPSYEQYF.

This clonotype turned up a few times. The chain joins TRBV7-2 to TRBJ2-1; tentatively, D is TRBD1 (6 bases). The CDR3 spans 14 residues. Germline CDR1 and CDR2: SGHTA and FQGNSA. V lost 5 bases and J lost 2, with 10 bases in between. The CDR3: CASSQGFAYNEQFF. The CDR3 coding sequence is TGTGCCAGCAGCCAGGGGTTCGCCTACAATGAGCAGTTCTTC.

The DNA for the CDR3 is TGCAGCGTTGACTTCACGGGGCCCGAAAAGTACTTC. Translation gives CSVDFTGPEKYF. The chain combines TRBV29-1 with TRBJ2-5; possibly TRBD1 or TRBD2 for D (5 bases each). Germline V gene lookup returns CDR1 SQVTM and CDR2 ANQGSEA. Trimming took 3 bases from V and 12 from J, leaving 17 bases between them. This CDR3 spans 12 amino acids.